This T cell receptor beta chain was documented in a study of cytomegalovirus exposure and HLA in healthy donors (dated by TCRdb to 2016 to 2017). About the investigation overall: An earlier analysis of approximately 640 of the donors reported roughly 300 Gb of sequence data and roughly 100 million unique TCR beta sequences from 150 million to 200 million T cells. An early release covering roughly 600 HLA-typed donors comprised 300 to 350 gigabases of sequencing data and about 90 million unique TCR sequences. The number of typed donors differed by locus: about 629-640 for A, B, C, DRB1 and DQB1; approximately 520 for DQA1; some 610 for DPA1; and about 450 for DPB1. A later genetic analysis used genome-wide SNP genotypes for 398 of the 666 donors, treating that subset as a discovery cohort. Donor age, sex, ethnicity and CMV serostatus were collected together with the repertoire data. To study patterns of TCR occurrence, a later analysis re-analyzed previously published TCR beta repertoires from around 670 donors and added high-resolution HLA genotyping. An earlier analysis of approximately 500 of the donors applied high-throughput TCR beta sequencing to assess whether each TCR beta V gene segment acted as functional or pseudogenic. All discovery cohort repertoires had been generated on a single sequencing platform. The study aimed to test whether signatures of past pathogen exposure could be identified by cataloging public T cell receptors. The study profiled the T cell repertoires of approximately 700 subjects by immunosequencing and related them to cytomegalovirus serostatus. The later analysis used no new phenotypic data to find candidate immune exposures, relying instead on TCR beta sequences and their occurrence across donors. HLA typing covered class I and class II loci at four-digit resolution. About five DR-DQ haplotypes were treated as single units for association and clustering because of strong linkage in the cohort. On average, approximately 250,000 unique TCR beta nucleotide sequences were sequenced per donor among a few hundred genotyped donors of the cohort, with 15% to 20% of those sequences being non-productive. The study combined high-throughput TCR immunosequencing, statistical association of individual TCRs with disease status, and machine learning to predict cytomegalovirus infection status. Along with the roughly 700-subject first cohort, a separate validation cohort of about 110 different subjects was used. Of the roughly 410 genotyped donors, roughly 76% were placed in the genetic ancestry cluster associated with self-reported Caucasian donors.

This clone turned up a few times. The antigen it recognizes is unknown. No quality values exist for individual bases; no much larger clone is one base distant. At the junction V is shortened by 1 base and J by 5 bases, with 12 bases in between. From the germline V gene, CDR1 is SGHVS and CDR2 is FQNEAQ. From its cysteine to its phenylalanine, the CDR3 spans 14 amino acids. The only DNA kept is the CDR3, 42 bases in frame from the first base. Library preparation was by the immunoSEQ multiplex PCR assay. A mixture of 60 forward primers for TCR Vbeta segments and 13 reverse primers for TCR Jbeta segments was used in the multiplex PCR. The CDR3 region of rearranged TCR beta genes was amplified from genomic DNA by a multiplex PCR assay. On the Illumina HiSeq System, the amplified TCR beta libraries were sequenced as 87-base-pair reads. Regarding the original processing steps: Across the roughly 640 repertoires, a later analysis counted about 81 million unique TCR beta chains, about 10 million of which were shared by at least two donors. To remove PCR and sequencing errors, raw reads were error-corrected and collapsed into unique sequences using a nearest-neighbor algorithm that merged closely related sequences. CDR3 sequences were aligned to IMGT reference sequences to assign V, D and J gene segments. For a sequence to be retained, a match of at least six nucleotides was required to both a V gene segment and a J gene segment. A rearrangement counted as productive if the CDR3 had no stop codons and remained in frame with V and J, and every other rearrangement counted as non-productive. CDR3 was defined according to IMGT convention as the region running from the second conserved V-encoded cysteine to the conserved J-encoded phenylalanine. The earlier analysis of more than 450 of the donors excluded sequences that lacked an unambiguous match to a single V gene segment. An earlier analysis of 587 of the donors classified V segments as functional when productive rearrangements were above 56.7% and as segregating when the standard deviation between donors was above 5%. A statistical classification framework was built for diagnosing cytomegalovirus status from the catalog of TCR beta chain sequences. A later analysis assigned V and J genes by comparing TCR nucleotide sequences with IMGT/GENE-DB human TR gene sequences. The TCRdist pipeline was used in a later analysis to assign CDR3 sequences and most-parsimonious VDJ recombination scenarios. In a later analysis, every TCR beta chain was defined by the combination of its CDR3 amino acid sequence and its V-gene family, and reads without a unique V-gene family were dropped. In a later analysis, approximately 640 highly shared, low-generation-probability nucleotide sequences were removed to address suspected cross-contamination and a sequencing artifact. In a later analysis, a clonal expansion index was calculated for each public chain from normalized within-repertoire ranks of inferred template counts. A later analysis computed generation probabilities with a VDJ recombination model fitted to out-of-frame rearrangements, and checked the results against IGoR. A later analysis scored TCR-TCR, TCR-HLA and TCR-CMV co-occurrence with hypergeometric tests, applying a repertoire-size bias correction to TCR pairs. A later analysis estimated false discovery rates by permuting HLA or CMV assignments 20 times. In a later analysis, co-occurring TCRs were grouped using DBSCAN, with TCRdist sequence similarity added in when clustering inside HLA-allele-positive subsets. Repertoires with fewer than 30,000 or more than 120,000 public chains were left out of co-occurrence clustering, as were about 5 repertoires with anomalous nucleotide sharing. Not all clones reach the TCRdb copy of this immuneACCESS table, which keeps in-frame sequences only. Checked studies attribute under half of the gap to unresolved V genes and leave the rest unexplained. That table supplies the V and J calls and clone size; D and trimming were determined from the DNA. The sample table shows under 150,000 clones, and roughly 82% are seen once. 2% to 3% of the sample goes to the ten largest clones.

The cohort comprised under 700 healthy bone marrow donors. At the time of sampling, all cohort members were nominally healthy, though unrecorded immune exposures were likely present. The donor tested CMV seronegative and was one of the 352 seronegative cohort members. Every donor gave a peripheral blood sample, and the peripheral blood mononuclear cells from that sample were used for TCR beta sequencing. Genomic DNA extraction from the blood cell samples was performed with the Qiagen DNeasy Blood Extraction Kit. Results the study describes overall, beyond this receptor: A later genetic analysis reported fewer N-insertions in productive TCRs among donors in an Asian-associated ancestry cluster than the roughly 700-donor mean. Strong co-occurrence of HLA alleles, especially DR and DQ, made assigning TCR associations to individual alleles difficult. According to a later analysis, TCR association rates differed among HLA loci, with DRB1 alleles showing the most associated TCRs and HLA-C alleles showing the fewest. Seventeen rarely observed V segments, including chromosome 9 orphons, were excluded from the earlier analysis of a few hundred of the donors because counts were too low. A cluster of highly shared sequence variants was judged likely to be a technical artifact of the sequencing pipeline. A further reported finding was that TCR beta sequences accurately predicted the HLA-A and HLA-B alleles for most subjects in the first cohort. HLA typing was unavailable for some donors at each locus, so association tests used only the typed subset. The authors suggested that the approach could potentially be extended to other disease states and immunological phenotypes. According to a later analysis, most CMV-associated TCR beta chains appeared to be HLA-restricted, and the HLA associations seemed to be driven largely by CMV exposure. The only immune exposure information available for the cohort was CMV serostatus. A few of the identified cytomegalovirus-associated TCR beta chains were confirmed in vitro to be specific for cytomegalovirus antigens. This cohort had only TCR beta chains sequenced, and the lack of alpha or paired-chain data limited which features could be detected. Linkage disequilibrium might explain the correlated functional status among segregating V segments, but an unknown experimental factor could not be ruled out. In the study, roughly 160 TCR beta chains were listed as associated with cytomegalovirus. Specific HLA alleles were associated with more than 15,000 TCR beta sequences at a false discovery rate of 0.05 in a later analysis. Some IMGT-functional V segments, including TRBV6-2 and TRBV6-3, could not be distinguished by the 87-base-pair reads and were therefore excluded. While some public TCRs were present in many individuals, most TCR sequences turned up only very rarely across donors. In an earlier analysis of roughly 560 of the donors, most TCR beta V segments were observed in productive rearrangements about 87% or about 30% of the time, broadly matching IMGT annotations. Cytomegalovirus status was reported to be diagnosed by the classifier with high specificity and sensitivity in both the original and validation cohorts. Several of the top co-occurrence clusters appeared to be linked to parvovirus B19, influenza, CMV and Epstein-Barr virus, according to a later analysis. In a later analysis, HLA-associated TCR beta chains were found to be more clonally expanded and to have lower generation probabilities than equally common non-associated chains. V-gene and J-gene trimming of TCR beta chains was associated with a missense DCLRE1C variant in a later genetic analysis, and the association was replicated in an independent cohort. Sequencing depth was assumed to be roughly uniform across donors in the presence/absence analyses, though that assumption may not hold.

This receptor was identified in a man aged 50-59 years in good health and CMV-seronegative. The material sequenced was PBMCs. This receptor chain uses TRBV7-8 and TRBJ2-7; no D gene is confidently identified. The CDR3 has the sequence CASSLDMARNEQYF. The nucleotides read TGTGCCAGCAGCTTAGACATGGCTAGAAACGAGCAGTACTTC.